The 27 T cell receptor beta chains in this list originate from one sample, sequenced in a study of shared clonotypes between healthy human individuals. Sequencing was performed with immunoSEQ multiplex PCR; in TCRdb, only in-frame clones are kept and a portion is missing. The table includes some 2,000,000 clones, almost 96% detected once. The sample was naive CD4+ T cells sorted from blood. The sample's subset: CD45RA+ positively selected. The receptors come from a man in his late teens or twenties in good health.

V is TRBV10-3 and J is TRBJ2-4, with 7 nucleotides matching TRBD1. Germline V lookup: CDR1 ENHRY, CDR2 SYGVKD. V was clipped by 7 bases and J by 8 bases; unmatched bases: 8. The CDR3 contains 13 residues. The CDR3 DNA sequence: TGTGCCATCAATTCCGGGACAGAGGACATTCAGTACTTC. It translates to CAINSGTEDIQYF.

The gene calls are TRBV19 and TRBJ2-5; 12 bases agree with TRBD2. Trimming took 5 bases from V and 1 from J; bases not matched to a gene: 5. The CDR3 contains 16 residues. Germline lookup yields CDR1 LNHDA and CDR2 SQIVND (reference sequence). CDR3 sequence reads: CASSPPSGRAQETQYF. The DNA for the CDR3 is TGTGCCAGTAGTCCTCCTAGCGGGAGGGCCCAAGAGACCCAGTACTTC.

Only one count was recorded for this clone. The V gene is TRBV7-2, the J gene TRBJ2-1; D is perhaps TRBD1 or TRBD2 (6 bases each). The CDR3 extends over 15 amino acids. Trimming took 1 base from V and 5 from J, leaving 12 bases between them. CDR1 and CDR2 (germline): SGHTA, FQGNSA. CDR3: CASSLGRGAHNEQFF. DNA for the CDR3: TGTGCCAGCAGCTTAGGGAGGGGGGCCCACAATGAGCAGTTCTTC.

About this clone: Other DNA sequences of this sample code for an identical CDR3. This chain joins TRBV5-1 and TRBJ2-7, with D possibly TRBD1 on 6 matching bases. Germline CDR1 is SGHRS and CDR2 is YFSETQ. This CDR3 region has 14 residues. The ends were cut back, 2 bases at V and 2 bases at J, with 11 bases in the middle. CDR3 amino acids: CASSLGGPTYEQYF. Written as DNA, the CDR3 is TGCGCCAGCAGCTTAGGGGGACCCACCTACGAGCAGTACTTC. The complete variable domain, with remaining parts taken from reference TRBV5-1 and TRBJ2-7, reads KAGVTQTPRYLIKTRGQQVTLSCSPISGHRSVSWYQQTPGQGLQFLFEYFSETQRNKGNFPGRFSGRQFSNSRSEMNVSTLELGDSALYLCASSLGGPTYEQYFGPGTRLTVT.

The J gene is TRBJ1-1, the V gene TRBV30; D is unclear. Trimming left V 0 bases short and J 3 bases short, with 14 bases between. Per germline, CDR1 GTSNPN and CDR2 SVGIG (reference sequence). The CDR3 has 15 residues. In nucleotides, the CDR3 is TGTGCCTGGAGTGTAAGCGGATATGCTTACACTGAAGCTTTCTTT. It is translated as CAWSVSGYAYTEAFF. The full variable domain, with the rest looked up from reference TRBV30 and TRBJ1-1, is SQTIHQWPATLVQPVGSPLSLECTVEGTSNPNLYWYRQAAGRGLQLLFYSVGIGQISSEVPQNLSASRPQDRQFILSSKKLLLSDSGFYLCAWSVSGYAYTEAFFGQGTRLTVV.

Notes on this clone: The sample holds other DNA sequences that translate to the same CDR3. The rearrangement links TRBV28 to TRBJ2-7, with 8 nucleotides matching TRBD1. The trim removed 7 bases at V and 3 bases at J, leaving 5 bases unmatched. CDR1 is MDHEN and CDR2 is SYDVKM in the germline V gene. The CDR3 length is 13 residues. CDR3 sequence reads: CASTTGGIYEQYF. The CDR3 bases are TGTGCCAGCACCACAGGGGGGATCTACGAGCAGTACTTC. The entire variable domain, with the rest obtained from reference TRBV28 and TRBJ2-7, is as follows: DVKVTQSSRYLVKRTGEKVFLECVQDMDHENMFWYRQDPGLGLRLIYFSYDVKMKEKGDIPEGYSVSREKKERFSLILESASTNQTSMYLCASTTGGIYEQYFGPGTRLTVT.

The gene calls are TRBV7-8 and TRBJ1-1, with TRBD1 matching 9 bases. Germline CDR1 reads SGHVS; CDR2 reads FQNEAQ. Losses at the gene ends were 3 bases for V and 4 bases for J; bases not matched to a gene: 9. The CDR3 has 16 amino acids. The chain's CDR3 is CASSLVGTGFGTEAFF. DNA of the CDR3: TGTGCCAGCAGCTTGGTTGGGACAGGGTTTGGCACTGAAGCTTTCTTT.

This chain links TRBV29-1 with TRBJ1-4; D might be TRBD1 (6 bases). The CDR3 loop spans 13 amino acids. Trimming left V 7 bases short and J 3 bases short, with 12 bases between. Germline V gives CDR1 SQVTM, CDR2 ANQGSEA. Written as DNA, the CDR3 is TGCAGCGCCAAGGGGGGAGCTAATGAAAAACTGTTTTTT. Translating it yields CSAKGGANEKLFF.

This clone was detected once. The V call is TRBV6-4, the J call TRBJ2-3, with a possible D match to TRBD2 (5 bases). Trimming left V 6 bases short and J 0 bases short, with 10 bases between. The CDR3 covers 14 residues. CDR1 and CDR2 (germline): MRHNA, SNTAGT. CDR3 loop: CASRPDSSTDTQYF. CDR3 nucleotides: TGTGCCAGCAGGCCGGACTCGAGCACAGATACGCAGTATTTT.

The chain combines TRBV19 with TRBJ2-5; D ambiguous. The CDR3 is 12 amino acids. The ends were cut back, 3 bases at V and 5 bases at J, with 7 bases in the middle. CDR1 is LNHDA and CDR2 is SQIVND in the germline V gene (reference sequence). CDR3 DNA: TGTGCCAGTAGTATCCCCGGCGAGACCCAGTACTTC. Protein product: CASSIPGETQYF. The entire variable domain, with the rest obtained from reference TRBV19 and TRBJ2-5, is as follows: DGGITQSPKYLFRKEGQNVTLSCEQNLNHDAMYWYRQDPGQGLRLIYYSQIVNDFQKGDIAEGYSVSREKKESFPLTVTSAQKNPTAFYLCASSIPGETQYFGPGTRLLVL.

This clone was observed a single time. The CDR3 nucleotides read TGTGCCAGCAGCAACGGACAGGAATATAATTCACCCCTCCACTTT. It translates to CASSNGQEYNSPLHF. V is TRBV7-2 and J is TRBJ1-6; 7 nucleotides line up with TRBD1. The length of the CDR3 is 15 residues. Germline V gene data show CDR1 as SGHTA and CDR2 as FQGNSA. The ends lost 5 bases at V and 4 bases at J; junction bases unmatched: 5.

Comments on this clone: At the DNA level, this CDR3 is encoded by other sequences in the same sample as well. V gene TRBV11-3 combines with J gene TRBJ1-1; D is undetermined. There are 14 residues in the CDR3. V was trimmed by 0 bases and J by 1 base, leaving 6 bases between them. Per germline, CDR1 SGHNT and CDR2 YENEEA. As DNA, the CDR3 is TGTGCCAGCAGCTTAGATCGCGGGAACACTGAAGCTTTCTTT. Translation gives CASSLDRGNTEAFF.

This chain links TRBV30 with TRBJ1-4; 7 bases agree with TRBD1. The CDR3 extends over 15 amino acids. Germline assignment: CDR1 GTSNPN and CDR2 SVGIG (reference sequence). The junction had 9 bases not matched to a gene; V was cut back by 1 base and J by 7 bases. CDR3 sequence (DNA): TGTGCCTGGAGTGCTATCACCGGGACAGCTGAAAAACTGTTTTTT. The encoded protein is CAWSAITGTAEKLFF.

This chain uses TRBV6-6 with TRBJ2-7; maybe TRBD1 (5 bases). CDR3 length: 15 amino acids. Germline V gene sequence: CDR1 MNHNY, CDR2 SVGAGI (reference sequence). V was trimmed by 5 bases and J by 5 bases, leaving 19 bases between them. The CDR3, as DNA: TGTGCCAGCAGTCTGGACACTCTTTTACCCGACGAGCAGTACTTC. Protein: CASSLDTLLPDEQYF.

This sequence joins TRBV2 and TRBJ1-2; D remains ambiguous. Trimming took off 5 bases at V and 7 bases at J, with 20 bases between the two ends. The CDR3 extends over 15 amino acids. CDR1 and CDR2 (germline): SNHLY, FYNNEI. The CDR3 reads CASSQEDVGRAGYTF. For the CDR3, the DNA is TGTGCCAGCAGTCAAGAGGACGTTGGACGGGCTGGCTACACCTTC.

This sequence joins TRBV11-2 and TRBJ2-2; D might be TRBD2 (7 bases). V was trimmed by 8 bases and J by 4 bases, leaving 11 bases between them. CDR1 is SGHAT and CDR2 is FQNNGV in the germline V gene. The CDR3 sequence is 13 residues long. The CDR3 DNA sequence: TGTGCCAGCGGACGGGGGGCCACCGGGGAGCTGTTTTTT. It encodes CASGRGATGELFF.

V and J are TRBV9 and TRBJ1-2; D call uncertain. The V gene's germline CDR1 is SGDLS and CDR2 YYNGEE. The CDR3 loop spans 15 amino acids. V lost 0 bases to trimming and J lost 4 bases, with 13 bases between them. The CDR3 spells CASSVDVGLIYGYTF. In nucleotides, the CDR3 is TGTGCCAGCAGCGTAGATGTTGGGCTGATCTATGGCTACACCTTC. Looking up the rest from reference TRBV9 and TRBJ1-2 gives the full variable domain: DSGVTQTPKHLITATGQRVTLRCSPRSGDLSVYWYQQSLDQGLQFLIQYYNGEERAKGNILERFSAQQFPDLHSELNLSSLELGDSALYFCASSVDVGLIYGYTFGSGTRLTVV.

To note about this clone: The sample has other DNA sequences that encode this CDR3 too. This chain links TRBV9 with TRBJ1-5; D is undetermined. The V end lost 0 bases, the J end lost 0 bases, and 7 bases lay between the germline ends. The CDR3 runs to 15 residues. CDR1 and CDR2 from the germline V gene are SGDLS and YYNGEE. CDR3 nucleotide sequence: TGTGCCAGCAGCGTAGAGGGCTATAGCAATCAGCCCCAGCATTTT. Amino acid sequence: CASSVEGYSNQPQHF.

The table lists this clone with a count of one. This sequence joins TRBV5-1 and TRBJ2-1; 13 bases are a match to TRBD2. V was pared by 7 bases and J by 14 bases, with 12 bases of the junction left unmatched. This CDR3 contains 14 residues. Per the germline V gene, CDR1 is SGHRS and CDR2 is YFSETQ. CDR3 amino acids: CASLRTSGSREEFF. CDR3 DNA sequence: TGCGCCAGCTTACGGACTAGCGGGAGTCGGGAGGAGTTCTTC. Variable domain in full (rest from reference TRBV5-1 and TRBJ2-1): KAGVTQTPRYLIKTRGQQVTLSCSPISGHRSVSWYQQTPGQGLQFLFEYFSETQRNKGNFPGRFSGRQFSNSRSEMNVSTLELGDSALYLCASLRTSGSREEFFGPGTRLTVL.

Notes on this clone: Other DNA sequences in the same sample also yield this CDR3. V is TRBV7-9 and J is TRBJ1-6; no firm D call. CDR1 SEHNR and CDR2 FQNEAQ come from the germline V gene (reference sequence). This CDR3 is built from 12 residues. Trimming took off 3 bases at V and 7 bases at J, with 4 bases between the two ends. CDR3 DNA: TGTGCCAGCAGCTTTGGGAATTCACCCCTCCACTTT. This gives the protein CASSFGNSPLHF.

V is TRBV28 and J is TRBJ2-7; 8 positions match TRBD2. Germline lookup yields CDR1 MDHEN and CDR2 SYDVKM. J was trimmed by 2 bases and V by 3 bases; bases with no gene match: 15. This CDR3 region has 18 residues. The CDR3 sequence is CASSFPLSLSGTTYEQYF. In DNA, the CDR3 is TGTGCCAGCAGTTTTCCCCTCTCGCTTAGCGGGACCACCTACGAGCAGTACTTC.

A word on this clone: Other DNA sequences in this sample translate to the same CDR3. This chain connects TRBV4-3 to TRBJ1-5; D not certain. Germline V CDR1 and CDR2: LGHNA, YSLEER. The V gene lost 0 bases and the J gene lost 4 bases, with 4 bases spanning the gap. This CDR3 spans 13 amino acids. The CDR3, as DNA: TGCGCCAGCAGCCAAGAGGTTAATCAGCCCCAGCATTTT. Protein product: CASSQEVNQPQHF.

This rearrangement joins TRBV7-9 to TRBJ1-5; D might be TRBD1 (6 bases). With 5 bases removed from V and 6 bases from J, the gap between germline ends came to 23 bases. There are 17 residues in the CDR3. Germline CDR1 and CDR2: SEHNR and FQNEAQ (reference sequence). The DNA of the CDR3 is TGTGCCAGCAGCCCCCAGACTCAGACAGGCGGAAGTCAGCCCCAGCATTTT. Protein: CASSPQTQTGGSQPQHF.

This clone came up a few times. Other DNA sequences within the sample encode an identical CDR3. CDR3 DNA: TGTGCCATCAGTGAGTTCACAGATACGCAGTATTTT. Translating gives CAISEFTDTQYF. This rearrangement joins TRBV10-3 to TRBJ2-3; no reliable D call. Trimming cost V 1 base and J 2 bases, with 1 base left between them. The germline V gene encodes CDR1 ENHRY and CDR2 SYGVKD. This CDR3 contains 12 residues.

The chain recombines TRBV30 with TRBJ1-6; D remains ambiguous. Germline CDR1 reads GTSNPN; CDR2 reads SVGIG (reference sequence). Trimming removed 5 bases from V and 6 bases from J, with 17 bases in between. The CDR3 is 15 residues long. DNA for the CDR3: TGTGCCTGGGGAATCCTGGGGAGAGGTAATTCACCCCTCCACTTT. Protein: CAWGILGRGNSPLHF.

This chain links TRBV7-2 with TRBJ2-1, with D possibly TRBD1 on 5 matching bases. From germline, CDR1 is SGHTA and CDR2 FQGNSA. This CDR3 comprises 17 residues. V was cut by 0 bases and J by 7 bases, with 19 bases left in between. The CDR3 DNA reads TGTGCCAGCAGCTTAGCGATGAGAACAGGCCCTTGGAATGAGCAGTTCTTC. Translating it yields CASSLAMRTGPWNEQFF.

V usage is TRBV19 and J usage is TRBJ1-2, with D perhaps matching TRBD1 (5 bases). V was clipped by 6 bases and J by 5 bases, with 19 bases between them. Germline V lookup: CDR1 LNHDA, CDR2 SQIVND (reference sequence). The CDR3 totals 15 residues. CDR3: CASSRDWGERYGYTF. CDR3 DNA: TGTGCCAGTAGCCGCGACTGGGGGGAGAGGTATGGCTACACCTTC.